This T cell receptor (beta chain) is drawn from a study of immune evolution from preneoplasia to lung adenocarcinoma. Overall study: HLA loss of heterozygosity: around 6.5% AIS, 15% MIA, around 35% ADC, none AAH.

The study's findings and limits: From normal lung to invasive adenocarcinoma, top clone frequencies appeared to decrease. Later-stage lesions appeared to have more T cells, more diversity, less clonality.

Using immunoSEQ multiplex PCR, the repertoire was profiled, and TCRdb retains in-frame clones only, with some absent. Counted here are about 11,000 clones, 60% to 85% occurring once; the ten biggest clones make up around 3.9%. Each case's diagnosis was confirmed by two pathologists on H&E. This clone was seen only once. Its antigen remains unidentified. The V gene end was trimmed by 4 bases and the J gene end by 3 bases; junction bases not matched to a gene: 5. Germline V gives CDR1 ENHRY, CDR2 SYGVKD. There are 14 residues in the CDR3. Source material: FFPE minimally invasive lung adenocarcinoma tissue. The TCR sequence derives from a person aged 55-85 years with lung adenocarcinoma. The chain couples TRBV10-3 to TRBJ1-1; 7 bases agree with TRBD1. CDR3 coding DNA: TGTGCCATCAGTGGGAGGGGGCCGGACACTGAAGCTTTCTTT. Amino acids: CAISGRGPDTEAFF.